A selection of T cell receptor beta chains follows, all from one sample in a study of graft-versus-host responses after intestinal transplantation. This table comes from immunoSEQ multiplex PCR, and its TCRdb copy is limited to in-frame clones, with some not included. This table holds some 92,000 clones, more than 90% found once. What these receptors recognize is not known. This specimen consisted of unstimulated CD4+ T cells sorted from spleen or lymph node cells, obtained before intestinal transplant. The receptors were sampled from a human donor who received an intestinal transplant. The CDR3 runs from the conserved cysteine through the conserved F or W. A D gene is named only where the DNA matches it firmly. Only some rows state a clone size, as once, few, many or a class for expanded clones.

d_call j_call v_call clone_size cdr3_nt cdr3_aa
- TRBJ2-6 TRBV28 - TGTGCCAGCAGTCGCCCCCACAGGGCTGGGGCCAACGTCCTGACTTTC CASSRPHRAGANVLTF
TRBD1 TRBJ2-7 TRBV11-1 - TGTGCCAGCAGCTACGACAGGGGTCCCTACGAGCAGTACTTC CASSYDRGPYEQYF
- TRBJ1-3 TRBV7-9 - TGTGCCAGCAGCCTCGGGGAGGGTTTTTTCTCTGGAAACACCATATATTTT CASSLGEGFFSGNTIYF
- TRBJ2-1 TRBV5-1 - TGCGCCAGCAGCTTGGCCGAACGCCGGGACTGGACCTACAATGAGCAGTTCTTC CASSLAERRDWTYNEQFF
- TRBJ2-1 TRBV19 - TGTGCCAGTAGTATGGGGCATGAGCAGTTCTTC CASSMGHEQFF
TRBD1 TRBJ1-5 TRBV19 - TGTGCCAGTAGTATCCGGGACAGAGTTACGGGCAATCAGCCCCAGCATTTT CASSIRDRVTGNQPQHF
- TRBJ1-4 TRBV27 - TGTGCCAGCAGTTTTCGTGGAGGGAATGAAAAACTGTTTTTT CASSFRGGNEKLFF
TRBD2 TRBJ2-3 TRBV5-4 - TGTGCCAGCAGCCAACCCTGGTCGGGTAGCGGGAGGGAGGCAGATACGCAGTATTTT CASSQPWSGSGREADTQYF
- TRBJ1-2 TRBV19 few TGTGCCAGTACCAGGGTACCCTATGGCTACACCTTC CASTRVPYGYTF
TRBD1 TRBJ1-5 TRBV19 - TGTGCCAGTAGTTCCCAGGGGGCCAGCAATCAGCCCCAGCATTTT CASSSQGASNQPQHF
TRBD1 TRBJ1-1 TRBV29-1 once TGCAGCGCCAAAGACAGGGTGGGGACTGAAGCTTTCTTT CSAKDRVGTEAFF
- TRBJ2-7 TRBV30 - TGTGCCTGGAGTGTACCGACCGAGCAGTACTTC CAWSVPTEQYF
- TRBJ1-2 TRBV5-1 - TGCGCCAGCAGCTTCGGGACTGACTATGGCTACACCTTC CASSFGTDYGYTF
- TRBJ2-7 TRBV5-1 - TGCGCCAGCAGCCCATCAGCGGGTAGGATAAGCGAGCAGTACTTC CASSPSAGRISEQYF
- TRBJ1-4 TRBV6-6 few TGTGCCAGCAGTTACCGAGGACAGTATAATGAAAAACTGTTTTTT CASSYRGQYNEKLFF
- TRBJ1-1 TRBV7-6 - TGTGCCAGCAGCTTAGGGTCCAGCCTGTGGGACACTGAAGCTTTCTTT CASSLGSSLWDTEAFF
- TRBJ2-7 TRBV7-3 - TGTGCCAGCAGCTCGGACGGATACGAGCAGTACTTC CASSSDGYEQYF
- TRBJ2-3 TRBV9 - TGTGCCAGCAGAGGGAGATTGAGCACAGATACGCAGTATTTT CASRGRLSTDTQYF
- TRBJ1-4 TRBV19 - TGTGCCAGTAGTATAGACAGAAATGAAAAACTGTTTTTT CASSIDRNEKLFF
- TRBJ2-1 TRBV2 - TGTGCCAGCAGTGAAGAAGAGTACTACAATGAGCAGTTCTTC CASSEEEYYNEQFF
- TRBJ2-7 TRBV7-2 - TGTGCCAGCAGCTCCGGACTATCATACGAGCAGTACTTC CASSSGLSYEQYF
- TRBJ2-7 TRBV5-4 - TGTGCCAGCAGCTTGGCTCTGACACCTTACGAGCAGTACTTC CASSLALTPYEQYF
TRBD1 TRBJ1-4 TRBV7-9 - TGTGCCAGCAGCTTCGAGACAGGGGTAGAAAAACTGTTTTTT CASSFETGVEKLFF
- TRBJ1-2 TRBV28 - TGTGCCAGCAGTTTATGGGAGACAAGCGGCTACACCTTC CASSLWETSGYTF
TRBD2 TRBJ2-1 TRBV7-3 - TGTGCCAGCAGCTTAACTCTCTCGATGGGACTAGCGGGAACCTATGAGCAGTTCTTC CASSLTLSMGLAGTYEQFF
- TRBJ1-1 TRBV14 - TGTGCCAGCAGCCAACACACAGGGTCTGAAGCTTTCTTT CASSQHTGSEAFF
- TRBJ2-5 TRBV5-4 - TGTGCCAGCAGAGGGTGGACAGACCCTAACCAAGAGACCCAGTACTTC CASRGWTDPNQETQYF
TRBD1 TRBJ2-1 TRBV5-1 - TGCGCCAGCAGCTGGAGGACAGGTTCCAATGAGCAGTTCTTC CASSWRTGSNEQFF
- TRBJ1-6 TRBV5-1 - TGCGCCAGCAGCTTGGGAACCGGGTCCTATTCACCCCTCCACTTT CASSLGTGSYSPLHF
- TRBJ2-3 TRBV2 - TGTGCCAGCAGTGGGAGCGGGTTCGCAGATACGCAGTATTTT CASSGSGFADTQYF
- TRBJ2-1 TRBV18 once TGTGCCAGCTCACCAAACAGGGAGGGCAATGAGCAGTTCTTC CASSPNREGNEQFF
TRBD1 TRBJ2-7 TRBV5-8 - TGTGCCAGCAGCTTCGACAGGGTCTCAGGAGAGCAGTACTTC CASSFDRVSGEQYF
- TRBJ1-1 TRBV19 - TGTGCCAGTACCTATAATACACAAGGGAACACTGAAGCTTTCTTT CASTYNTQGNTEAFF
- TRBJ2-1 TRBV7-9 - TGTGCCAGCAGGGTAGGTGCGGACAGACGGGGTGAGCAGTTCTTC CASRVGADRRGEQFF
- TRBJ1-2 TRBV28 - TGTGCCAGCAGTTTATGGAGCAGGGTCTATGGCTACACCTTC CASSLWSRVYGYTF
TRBD1 TRBJ2-2 TRBV28 - TGTGCCAGCGGACGGGGGACAGGGAGCACCGGGGAGCTGTTTTTT CASGRGTGSTGELFF
- TRBJ1-1 TRBV6-1 - TGTGCCAGCAGTCCAGACAGGACGTCGAACACTGAAGCTTTCTTT CASSPDRTSNTEAFF
- TRBJ2-5 TRBV2 - TGTGCCAGCAGTGAACCCCGGGCCCAGTACTTC CASSEPRAQYF
TRBD2 TRBJ2-1 TRBV11-3 - TGTGCCAGCAGCTTATTTAGCGGGAGCCACAATGAGCAGTTCTTC CASSLFSGSHNEQFF
- TRBJ1-3 TRBV5-5 - TGTGCCAGCAGCTTGGACGTTGGCAGGATATCTGGAAACACCATATATTTT CASSLDVGRISGNTIYF
- TRBJ1-1 TRBV28 once TGTGCCAGCAGTTTAGGGCAGGGGAGCGGTGAAGCTTTCTTT CASSLGQGSGEAFF